This TCR beta chain was profiled in a study of regulatory T cells in long-lasting Graves disease. This CDR3 contains 13 residues. Germline V gene sequence: CDR1 MNHEY, CDR2 SMNVEV (reference sequence). V gave up 10 bases and J gave up 5 bases, with 14 bases separating them. HTBI primers from iRepertoire and Arm-PCR of CDR3 regions yielded the TCR beta libraries. TCRdb re-derived calls from the multiplex PCR reads in MiXCR, one entry per CDR3 protein. The sample includes hundreds of thousands of distinct CDR3 sequences, about 20% of them seen just once. The sample holds one count of this clonotype. Time point here: persistent/refractory GD, antithyroid drugs over 5 years with positive TRAb. Extracted RNA from PBMCs served as the source of the TCR library.

Sequenced material: peripheral blood mononuclear cells (PBMCs), taken when the disease was refractory, from a patient treated with antithyroid drugs. The chain joins TRBV27 to TRBJ2-2; D possibly corresponds to TRBD2 (6 bases). This sequence was found in a female donor with Graves disease. CDR3 protein: CATTGAGTGELFF. CDR3 sequence (DNA): TGTGCCACCACGGGAGCAGGTACCGGGGAGCTGTTTTTT.